This is a list of T cell receptor beta chains from one sample in a study of blood T cell repertoires in COVID-19. This table comes from immunoSEQ multiplex PCR, and its TCRdb copy is limited to in-frame clones, with some not included. The sample lists 390,000 or so clones, 80% to 90% occurring once. Specimen: peripheral blood. These TCRs come from a woman aged 30 to 39 with active or convalescent COVID-19. Both conserved end residues are part of each CDR3. The order of the fields is V gene, D gene, clone size, J gene, CDR3 DNA, CDR3 protein. The D gene is left open where the match is weak. The size of a clone is reported for some rows only, either as once, few or many, or as a class for expanded clones.

TRBV5-1	TRBD2	-	TRBJ2-1	TGCGCCAGCAGCGGGGGACTAGGGCTCAATGAGCAGTTCTTC	CASSGGLGLNEQFF
TRBV7-8	-	-	TRBJ1-5	TGTGCCAGCAGCTTTGGGGCGGATGCCGGGGGGCCCCAGCATTTT	CASSFGADAGGPQHF
TRBV12-3/TRBV12-4	-	-	TRBJ2-2	TGTGCCAGCAGTTTACTAGTTGCCGGGGAGCTGTTTTTT	CASSLLVAGELFF
TRBV30	-	-	TRBJ2-5	TGTGCCTGGAGTGTGGGGGCCCCGGAAGGAGTTTTTTGGATAACTCTAGAGACCCAGTACTTC	CAWSVGAPEGVFWITLETQYF
TRBV25-1	-	-	TRBJ2-1	TGTGCCAGCAGTGAAGGTAGCTCCTACAATGAGCAGTTCTTC	CASSEGSSYNEQFF
TRBV7-2	TRBD1	-	TRBJ1-4	TGTGCCAGCAGCATAGACAGGGGTAATGAAAAACTGTTTTTT	CASSIDRGNEKLFF
TRBV14	-	-	TRBJ1-1	TGTGCCAGCAGCCAAGGAACAGGGTTGAACACTGAAGCTTTCTTT	CASSQGTGLNTEAFF
TRBV28	-	-	TRBJ1-1	TGTGCCAGCAGTCCAAGGGGGTGGACTGAAGCTTTCTTT	CASSPRGWTEAFF
TRBV9	TRBD1	once	TRBJ2-5	TGTGCCAGCAGCACGAACCCCGGGACAGAAGAGACCCAGTACTTC	CASSTNPGTEETQYF
TRBV6-6	-	-	TRBJ2-2	TGTGCCAGCAGTGAAAACAGGGAGCTGTTTTTT	CASSENRELFF
TRBV6-1	TRBD1	-	TRBJ1-1	TGTGCCAGCAGTGAATGGGCAGGGGGTGAGAACACTGAAGCTTTCTTT	CASSEWAGGENTEAFF
TRBV25-1	-	-	TRBJ2-1	TGTGCCAGCAGTGAAGTGTGGGCAGCTGAGCAGTTCTTC	CASSEVWAAEQFF
TRBV19	TRBD2	-	TRBJ2-1	TGTGCCAGTAGTATATCACGGGCGGGAGGCGCCTACAATGAGCAGTTCTTC	CASSISRAGGAYNEQFF
TRBV6-5	TRBD1	once	TRBJ1-3	TGTGCCAGCAGCCGCGACAGGGTTTCTGGAAACACCATATATTTT	CASSRDRVSGNTIYF
TRBV28	TRBD1	-	TRBJ1-1	TGTGCCAGCAGTTTGACAGGGATACTGGCTTTCTTT	CASSLTGILAFF
TRBV6-6	-	few	TRBJ2-7	TGTGCCAGCAGTAAGGACAGCTTAGCCTACGAGCAGTACTTC	CASSKDSLAYEQYF
TRBV12-5	TRBD2	-	TRBJ2-2	TGTGGCGAGCGGGAGGGCCTCGGGGAGCTGTTTTTT	CGEREGLGELFF
TRBV18	-	-	TRBJ1-6	TGTGCCAGCTCATGGAGGGAGGGGTATAATTCACCCCTCCACTTT	CASSWREGYNSPLHF
TRBV6-5	TRBD1	-	TRBJ1-3	TGTGCCAGCAGGGAGGGTGACAGGGTCGTCGACACCATATATTTT	CASREGDRVVDTIYF
TRBV2	-	-	TRBJ2-1	TGTGCCAGACAATCCGACGGGAACGGAATTGAGCAGTTCTTC	CARQSDGNGIEQFF
TRBV6-1	-	-	TRBJ1-2	TGTGCCAGCAGTGAAGCAGCATACTACAACTATGGCTACACCTTC	CASSEAAYYNYGYTF
TRBV19	-	-	TRBJ2-7	TGTGCCAGTAGTATACGACTAGGCGAGTGGGAGCAGTACTTC	CASSIRLGEWEQYF
TRBV7-9	-	-	TRBJ2-1	TGTGCCAGCAGTGATATTACAGGGTCCAATGAGCAGTTCTTC	CASSDITGSNEQFF
TRBV19	-	-	TRBJ1-5	TGTGCCAGTAGTATAGATCGGGTAGGGGCCCGCGGTCAGCCCCAGCATTTT	CASSIDRVGARGQPQHF
TRBV19	TRBD1	-	TRBJ2-2	TGTGCCAGTAGTGTCCGACAGGGACCCACCGGGGAGCTGTTTTTT	CASSVRQGPTGELFF
TRBV2	-	-	TRBJ1-5	TGTGCCAGCAGTCAGGGGATCAACAATCAGCCCCAGCATTTT	CASSQGINNQPQHF
TRBV28	TRBD1	-	TRBJ1-1	TGTGCCAGCAGTGACAGGGGGGTCACTGAAGCTTTCTTT	CASSDRGVTEAFF
TRBV25-1	-	once	TRBJ1-5	TGTGCCAGCAGTGAAACAGGTTCCAATCAGCCCCAGCATTTT	CASSETGSNQPQHF